These T cell receptor beta chains were read from a single sample in a study of OX40 agonist ivuxolimab in advanced cancers. Data came from immunoSEQ multiplex PCR; TCRdb stores just in-frame clones and leaves some out. The sample has 25,000 to 35,000 clones, 74% seen once; the top ten hold approximately 13%. The specimen was CD4+ or CD8+ T cells sorted from blood, collected in a trial of the OX40 agonist ivuxolimab. The receptors come from an adult with an advanced solid tumor such as melanoma, head and neck, liver or kidney cancer. Both conserved end residues are part of each CDR3. D genes are given only for firm matches. Not all rows give a size; the values are once, few, many and, for expanded clones, a class.

CDR3 DNA	CDR3 protein	clone size	J gene	V gene	D gene
TGTGCCAGCAGCCAAGATACCAGGGTGGAAGTCGGGAAACTGTTTTTT	CASSQDTRVEVGKLFF	-	TRBJ1-4	TRBV4-2	-
TGCGCCAGCAGTCCGGACAGCCTGTTTGCAACTAATGAAAAACTGTTTTTT	CASSPDSLFATNEKLFF	-	TRBJ1-4	TRBV5-1	-
TGTGCCAGCAGTGGGCGACCTGACGAAGCTTTCTTT	CASSGRPDEAFF	-	TRBJ1-1	TRBV6-4	-
TGTGCCAGCAGTTCCGGGACAGTCACCGGGGAGCTGTTTTTT	CASSSGTVTGELFF	-	TRBJ2-2	TRBV27	TRBD1
TGCGCCAGCAGCCAAGGGCTAGCGGGGGGGCCCACCTACAATGAGCAGTTCTTC	CASSQGLAGGPTYNEQFF	-	TRBJ2-1	TRBV4-1	TRBD2
TGCGCCAGCAGCCAAGAGTTGGTAGCATCGGAGACCCAGTACTTC	CASSQELVASETQYF	few	TRBJ2-5	TRBV4-1	-
TGTGCCAGCAGCACGTCCGGGACCTCCAATGAGCAGTTCTTC	CASSTSGTSNEQFF	-	TRBJ2-1	TRBV5-5	-
TGTGCCAGCAGTTACTCCAGGGGTAACTATGGCTACACCTTC	CASSYSRGNYGYTF	-	TRBJ1-2	TRBV6-6	-
TGTGCTAGTGGTTCCAGTTCCAGGGGGCTGCAACCGATCAATTCACCCCTCCACTTT	CASGSSSRGLQPINSPLHF	few	TRBJ1-6	TRBV12-5	TRBD1
TGTGCCAGCAGCCAAAGAGGGGAAGGGGACACTGAAGCTTTCTTT	CASSQRGEGDTEAFF	-	TRBJ1-1	TRBV4-2	-
TGTGCCAGCAGTTACTCACAGGGGCAAGGGCCCCAGCATTTT	CASSYSQGQGPQHF	-	TRBJ1-5	TRBV6-5	TRBD1
TGCGCCAGCAGCGGGGGACAGGGTTTCGGAACCGGGGAGCTGTTTTTT	CASSGGQGFGTGELFF	-	TRBJ2-2	TRBV5-1	TRBD1
TGTGCCAGTAGTATAAGTCGGCTAGCGGGGGGGGTGAGTACGCAGTATTTT	CASSISRLAGGVSTQYF	-	TRBJ2-3	TRBV19	TRBD2
TGTGCCAGCAGTTACTCGAGGGGTTCCGGGGAGCTGTTTTTT	CASSYSRGSGELFF	-	TRBJ2-2	TRBV6-6	-
TGTGCCAGCAGCTTGGAGAGCGGGGGGCCAAAACAAGAGACCCAGTACTTC	CASSLESGGPKQETQYF	-	TRBJ2-5	TRBV5-6	TRBD2
TGTGCCGGCAGCCAAGAATTACAGAACACCGGGGAGCTGTTTTTT	CAGSQELQNTGELFF	-	TRBJ2-2	TRBV4-2	-
TGTGCCAGTAGTGCCAGGGTTCGGGATGGCTACACCTTC	CASSARVRDGYTF	-	TRBJ1-2	TRBV19	-
TGTGCCAGTAGTATAGATAGGACAGGGGGAATGGTCACTGAAGCTTTCTTT	CASSIDRTGGMVTEAFF	-	TRBJ1-1	TRBV19	TRBD1
TGTGCCAGCAGTGAGAAGACATTAAATCAGGGGGCGCGAGGCTACACCTTC	CASSEKTLNQGARGYTF	-	TRBJ1-2	TRBV2	TRBD1
TGTGCCAGCAGCCCCCGCCTGTGGGATAGGACTGAAGCTTTCTTT	CASSPRLWDRTEAFF	-	TRBJ1-1	TRBV9	-
TGTGCCAGCAGTGAAGCGCTTGGGGGCCGCCCCTATGGCTACACCTTC	CASSEALGGRPYGYTF	-	TRBJ1-2	TRBV6-1	-
TGCGCCAGCAGCGAGAAGACACTCATGAACACTGAAGCTTTCTTT	CASSEKTLMNTEAFF	few	TRBJ1-1	TRBV5-1	-
TGTGCCAGCAGCCAAGCTGGGGATCGCCTCGTTGGGACCTTC	CASSQAGDRLVGTF	-	TRBJ1-2	TRBV4-2	-
TGTGCCAGCAGCTTGCGGACAGGGAACTACGAGCAGTACTTC	CASSLRTGNYEQYF	-	TRBJ2-7	TRBV7-2	TRBD1
TGTGCCAGTAGTATCCCCTGGCAGGGAATGAACACTGAAGCTTTCTTT	CASSIPWQGMNTEAFF	-	TRBJ1-1	TRBV19	-
TGTGCCAGCAGCTTAGCGTTCGGGGGGTCGTATGGCTACACCTTC	CASSLAFGGSYGYTF	few	TRBJ1-2	TRBV7-2	-
TGTGCCAGCAGCGCCGGGACTAGTAGCACAGATACGCAGTATTTT	CASSAGTSSTDTQYF	-	TRBJ2-3	TRBV9	TRBD2
TGTGCCAGCAGTTCCGCAGTCTACGAGCAGTACTTC	CASSSAVYEQYF	-	TRBJ2-7	TRBV6-5	-
TGTGCCAGCAGTTCTCCAAAGTCAGGCCACGAGCAGTACTTC	CASSSPKSGHEQYF	-	TRBJ2-7	TRBV6-5	-
TGTGCCAGCAGTCGACTGAACACCGGGGAGCTGTTTTTT	CASSRLNTGELFF	-	TRBJ2-2	TRBV27	-
TGTGCCAGTAGTATGGGTTGGACCCAGTACTTC	CASSMGWTQYF	-	TRBJ2-5	TRBV19	-